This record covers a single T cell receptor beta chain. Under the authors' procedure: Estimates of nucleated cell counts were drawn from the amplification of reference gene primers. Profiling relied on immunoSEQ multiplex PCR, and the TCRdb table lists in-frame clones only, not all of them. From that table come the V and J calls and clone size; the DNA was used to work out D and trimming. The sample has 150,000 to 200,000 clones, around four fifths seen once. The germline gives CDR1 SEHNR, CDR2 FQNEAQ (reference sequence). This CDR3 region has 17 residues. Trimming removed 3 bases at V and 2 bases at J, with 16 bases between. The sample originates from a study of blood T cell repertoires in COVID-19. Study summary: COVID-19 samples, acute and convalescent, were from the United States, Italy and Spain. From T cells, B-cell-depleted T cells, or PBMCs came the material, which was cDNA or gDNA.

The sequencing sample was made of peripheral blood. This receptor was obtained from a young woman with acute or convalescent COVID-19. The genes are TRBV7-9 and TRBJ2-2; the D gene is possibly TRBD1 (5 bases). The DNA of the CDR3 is TGTGCCAGCAGCTTCCCTGGGGCGGTCCTAAACACCGGGGAGCTGTTTTTT. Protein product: CASSFPGAVLNTGELFF.